Below are 6 T cell receptor beta chains sequenced from a single sample in a study of T cells after yellow fever vaccination. TCRdb called the 5' RACE reads again in MiXCR, with one record for every CDR3 protein. Of some 300,000 distinct CDR3 sequences listed, under 9% are singletons. The sample in question was CD4+ T cells sorted from PBMCs, obtained 5 days after the yellow fever booster vaccination. Receptors were obtained from a man aged 18-30 years who received the YFV17D yellow fever vaccine.

This clonotype was found a few times. V is TRBV7-2 and J is TRBJ1-5; D unresolved. This CDR3 region has 15 residues. Germline lookup yields CDR1 SGHTA and CDR2 FQGNSA. The V end was cut by 3 bases, the J end by 7 bases, with 16 bases between. CDR3 DNA: TGTGCCAGCAGCTTCGCCCGGAGGGAGGAACAGCCCCAGCATTTT. This sequence encodes CASSFARREEQPQHF.

The genes are TRBV14 and TRBJ2-5, with 7 bases that match TRBD2. The CDR3 is made up of 16 amino acids. From germline, CDR1 is SGHDN and CDR2 FVKESK. Trimming removed 0 bases from V and 5 bases from J; junction bases left unmatched: 9. The CDR3 DNA is TGTGCCAGCAGCCAAGATGCGGGGGTTAGGTCGGAGACCCAGTACTTC. It encodes CASSQDAGVRSETQYF.

J is TRBJ2-1 and V is TRBV5-1, with D maybe TRBD2 (5 bases). V was trimmed by 6 bases and J by 7 bases, leaving 14 bases between them. Germline V lookup: CDR1 SGHRS, CDR2 YFSETQ. This CDR3 is built from 13 residues. The CDR3 sequence: CASTIPGKNEQFF. The CDR3 DNA follows: TGCGCCAGCACCATCCCGGGGAAGAATGAGCAGTTCTTC.

This chain uses TRBV4-3 with TRBJ2-1; 8 bases are shared with TRBD2. Germline V CDR1 and CDR2: LGHNA, YSLEER. With V trimmed by 0 bases and J by 7 bases, 11 bases remained unmatched. CDR3 length: 17 residues. The CDR3, as DNA: TGCGCCAGCAGCCAAGATGGTGCCGGGGGGGCGAGGAATGAGCAGTTCTTC. Amino acids: CASSQDGAGGARNEQFF.

Comments on this clonotype: This clone may be a read error of a much larger clone one base away. This chain connects TRBV10-3 to TRBJ1-5; TRBD1 is a possible D gene (6 bases). The CDR3 spans 12 residues. CDR1 ENHRY and CDR2 SYGVKD come from the germline V gene. Trimming shortened V by 8 bases and J by 5 bases, and 10 bases separated the two germline ends. The CDR3 DNA reads as TGTGCCATCGGACAGTACCATCAGCCCCAGCATTTT. Residues: CAIGQYHQPQHF.

Ten or more counts support this clonotype. The V call is TRBV20-1, the J call TRBJ1-2, with D possibly TRBD1 on 5 matching bases. V was trimmed by 6 bases and J by 4 bases, leaving 12 bases between them. The CDR3 sequence is 12 residues long. CDR1 is DFQATT and CDR2 is SNEGSKA in the germline V gene (reference sequence). The CDR3 is CSAQQGVYGYTF. As DNA, the CDR3 is TGCAGTGCCCAGCAGGGAGTCTATGGCTACACCTTC.